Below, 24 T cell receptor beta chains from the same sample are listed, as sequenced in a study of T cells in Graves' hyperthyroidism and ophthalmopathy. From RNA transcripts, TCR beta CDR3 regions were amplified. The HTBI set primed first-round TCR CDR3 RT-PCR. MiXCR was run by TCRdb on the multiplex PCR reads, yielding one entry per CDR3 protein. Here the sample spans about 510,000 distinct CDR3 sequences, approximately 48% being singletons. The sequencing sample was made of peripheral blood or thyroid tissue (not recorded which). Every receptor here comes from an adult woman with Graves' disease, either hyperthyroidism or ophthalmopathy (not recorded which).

The CDR3 bases are TGCAGTGCTAAGGGACTGGGGCGGAACACCGGGGAGCTGTTTTTT. This sequence encodes CSAKGLGRNTGELFF. The V gene is TRBV20-1, the J gene TRBJ2-2; possibly TRBD2 for D (6 bases). The V gene's germline CDR1 is DFQATT and CDR2 SNEGSKA (reference sequence). The CDR3 runs 15 residues. Trimming took 4 bases from V and 1 from J, leaving 13 bases between them.

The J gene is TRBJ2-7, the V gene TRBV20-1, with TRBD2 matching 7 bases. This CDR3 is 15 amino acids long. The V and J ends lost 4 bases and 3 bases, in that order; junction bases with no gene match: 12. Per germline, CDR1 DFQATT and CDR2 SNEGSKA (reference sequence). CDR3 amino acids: CSAIPPSGVSYEQYF. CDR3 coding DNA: TGCAGTGCTATCCCCCCTAGCGGCGTCAGCTACGAGCAGTACTTC.

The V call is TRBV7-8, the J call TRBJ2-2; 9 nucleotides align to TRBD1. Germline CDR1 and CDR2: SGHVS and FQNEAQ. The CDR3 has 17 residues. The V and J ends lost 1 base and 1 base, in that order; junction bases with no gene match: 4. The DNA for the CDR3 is TGTGCCAGCAGCTTAGTGGGGGGACAGGGGAACACCGGGGAGCTGTTTTTT. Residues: CASSLVGGQGNTGELFF.

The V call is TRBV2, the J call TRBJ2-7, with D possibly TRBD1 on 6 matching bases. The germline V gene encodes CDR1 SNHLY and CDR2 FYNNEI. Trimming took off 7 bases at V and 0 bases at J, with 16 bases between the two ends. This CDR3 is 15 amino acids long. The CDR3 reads CASITDRLTSYEQYF. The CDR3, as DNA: TGTGCCAGCATCACGGACAGACTTACCTCCTACGAGCAGTACTTC. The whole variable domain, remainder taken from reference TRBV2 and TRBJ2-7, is EPEVTQTPSHQVTQMGQEVILRCVPISNHLYFYWYRQILGQKVEFLVSFYNNEISEKSEIFDDQFSVERPDGSNFTLKIRSTKLEDSAMYFCASITDRLTSYEQYFGPGTRLTVT.

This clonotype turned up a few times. The CDR3 reads CAISDRAGRETQYF. In DNA, the CDR3 is TGTGCCATCAGTGATCGGGCGGGCCGTGAGACCCAGTACTTC. The chain recombines TRBV10-3 with TRBJ2-5; weak D call: TRBD2 (5 bases). The CDR3 sequence is 14 residues long. The V gene's germline CDR1 is ENHRY and CDR2 SYGVKD. With 3 bases removed from V and 5 bases from J, the gap between germline ends came to 13 bases.

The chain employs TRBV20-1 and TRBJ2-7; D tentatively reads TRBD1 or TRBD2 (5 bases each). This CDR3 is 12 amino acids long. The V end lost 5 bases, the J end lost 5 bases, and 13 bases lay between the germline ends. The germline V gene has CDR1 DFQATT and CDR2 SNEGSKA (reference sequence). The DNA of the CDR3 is TGCAGTGCTTATACCCGGGACCACGAGCAGTACTTC. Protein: CSAYTRDHEQYF.

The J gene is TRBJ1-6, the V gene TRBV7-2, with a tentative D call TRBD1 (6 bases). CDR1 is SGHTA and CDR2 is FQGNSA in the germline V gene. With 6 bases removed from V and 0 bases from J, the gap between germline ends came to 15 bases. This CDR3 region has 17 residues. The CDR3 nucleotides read TGTGCCAGCAGGAATCCACAGGGCAGCTCCTATAATTCACCCCTCCACTTT. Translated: CASRNPQGSSYNSPLHF.

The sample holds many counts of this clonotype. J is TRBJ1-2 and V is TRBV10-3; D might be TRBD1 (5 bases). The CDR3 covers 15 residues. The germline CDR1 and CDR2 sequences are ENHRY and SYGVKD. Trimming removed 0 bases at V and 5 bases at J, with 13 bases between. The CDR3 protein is CAISESPGGNYGYTF. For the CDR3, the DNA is TGTGCCATCAGTGAGTCCCCTGGGGGGAATTATGGCTACACCTTC.

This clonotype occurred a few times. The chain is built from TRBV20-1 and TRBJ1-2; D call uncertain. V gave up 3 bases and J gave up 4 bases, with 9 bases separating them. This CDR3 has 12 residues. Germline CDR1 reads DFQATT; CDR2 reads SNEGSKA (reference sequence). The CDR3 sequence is CSASEGTYGYTF. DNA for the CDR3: TGCAGTGCTAGCGAGGGAACCTATGGCTACACCTTC.

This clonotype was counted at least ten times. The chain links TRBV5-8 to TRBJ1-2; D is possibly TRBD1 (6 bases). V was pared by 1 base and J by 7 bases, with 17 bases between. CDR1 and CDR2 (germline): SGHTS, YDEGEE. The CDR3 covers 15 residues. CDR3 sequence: CASSLINSLGGGYTF. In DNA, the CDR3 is TGTGCCAGCAGCTTGATTAACAGCCTAGGGGGTGGCTACACCTTC.

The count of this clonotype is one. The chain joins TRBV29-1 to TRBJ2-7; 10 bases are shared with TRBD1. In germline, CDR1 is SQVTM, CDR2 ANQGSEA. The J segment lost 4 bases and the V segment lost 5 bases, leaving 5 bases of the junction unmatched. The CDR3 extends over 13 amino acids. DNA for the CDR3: TGCAGCGTTACGGGACAGGGGCTATACGAGCAGTACTTC. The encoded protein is CSVTGQGLYEQYF.

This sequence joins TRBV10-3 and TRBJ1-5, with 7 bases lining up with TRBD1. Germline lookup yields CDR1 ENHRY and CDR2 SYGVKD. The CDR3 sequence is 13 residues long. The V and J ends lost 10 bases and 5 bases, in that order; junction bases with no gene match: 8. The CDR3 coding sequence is TGTGCCACCAGCCGGGACAGTCATCAGCCCCAGCATTTT. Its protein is CATSRDSHQPQHF.

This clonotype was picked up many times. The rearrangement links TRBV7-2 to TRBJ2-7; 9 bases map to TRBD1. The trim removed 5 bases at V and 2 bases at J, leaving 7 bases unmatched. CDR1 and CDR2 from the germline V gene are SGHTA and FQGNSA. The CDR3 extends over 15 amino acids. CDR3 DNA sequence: TGTGCCAGCAGCCCCGATGGGACAGGGCCCTACGAGCAGTACTTC. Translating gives CASSPDGTGPYEQYF.

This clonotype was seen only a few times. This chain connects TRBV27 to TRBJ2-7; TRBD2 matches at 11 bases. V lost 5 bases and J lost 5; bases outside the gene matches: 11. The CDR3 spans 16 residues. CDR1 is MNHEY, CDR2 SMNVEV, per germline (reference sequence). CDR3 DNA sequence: TGTGCCAGCAGTCCCTGGCCGGGACTAGCGGTGAACGAGCAGTACTTC. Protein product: CASSPWPGLAVNEQYF.

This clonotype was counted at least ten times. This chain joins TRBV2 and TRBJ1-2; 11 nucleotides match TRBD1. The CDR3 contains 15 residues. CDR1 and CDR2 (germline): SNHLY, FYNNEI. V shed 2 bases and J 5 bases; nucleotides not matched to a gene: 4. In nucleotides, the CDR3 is TGTGCCAGCAGTGAAAATGGACAGGGGGCTTATGGCTACACCTTC. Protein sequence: CASSENGQGAYGYTF.

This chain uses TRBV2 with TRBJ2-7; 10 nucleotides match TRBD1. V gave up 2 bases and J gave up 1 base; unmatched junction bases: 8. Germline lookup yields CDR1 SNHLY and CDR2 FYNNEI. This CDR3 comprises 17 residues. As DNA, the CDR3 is TGTGCCAGCAGTGAACGTGCCCCGGGACAGGGGTCCTACGAGCAGTACTTC. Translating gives CASSERAPGQGSYEQYF.

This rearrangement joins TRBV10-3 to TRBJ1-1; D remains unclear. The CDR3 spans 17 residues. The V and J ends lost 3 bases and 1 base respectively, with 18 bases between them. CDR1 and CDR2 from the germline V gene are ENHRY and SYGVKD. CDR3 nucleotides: TGTGCCATCAGTGATCGTGGAGTTAGAGTACAGAACACTGAAGCTTTCTTT. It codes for CAISDRGVRVQNTEAFF.

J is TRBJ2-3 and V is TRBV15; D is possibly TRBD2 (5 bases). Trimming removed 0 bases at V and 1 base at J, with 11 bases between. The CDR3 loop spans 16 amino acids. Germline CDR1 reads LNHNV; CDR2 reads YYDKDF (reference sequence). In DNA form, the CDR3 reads TGTGCCACCAGCAGAGAACGGGGAATGGGCACAGATACGCAGTATTTT. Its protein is CATSRERGMGTDTQYF.

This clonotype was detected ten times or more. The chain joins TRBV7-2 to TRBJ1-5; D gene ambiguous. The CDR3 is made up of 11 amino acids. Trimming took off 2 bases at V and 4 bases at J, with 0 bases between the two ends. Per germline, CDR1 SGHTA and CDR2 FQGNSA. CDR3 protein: CASSLNQPQHF. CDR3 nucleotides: TGTGCCAGCAGCTTAAATCAGCCCCAGCATTTT.

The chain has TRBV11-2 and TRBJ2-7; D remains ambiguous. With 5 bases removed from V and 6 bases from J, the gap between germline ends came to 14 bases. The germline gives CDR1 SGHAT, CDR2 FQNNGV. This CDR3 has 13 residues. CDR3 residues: CASSPPPRREQYF. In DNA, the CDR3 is TGTGCCAGCAGCCCACCCCCCAGGCGCGAGCAGTACTTC. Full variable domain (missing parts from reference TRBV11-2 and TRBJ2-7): EAGVAQSPRYKIIEKRQSVAFWCNPISGHATLYWYQQILGQGPKLLIQFQNNGVVDDSQLPKDRFSAERLKGVDSTLKIQPAKLEDSAVYLCASSPPPRREQYFGPGTRLTVT.

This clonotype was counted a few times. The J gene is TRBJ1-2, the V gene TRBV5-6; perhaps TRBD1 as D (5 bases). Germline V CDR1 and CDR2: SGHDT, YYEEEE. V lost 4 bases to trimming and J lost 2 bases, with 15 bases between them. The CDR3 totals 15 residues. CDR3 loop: CASSPRGGNNYGYTF. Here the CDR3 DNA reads TGTGCCAGCAGCCCTAGGGGCGGAAACAACTATGGCTACACCTTC.

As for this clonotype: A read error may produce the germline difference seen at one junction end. As DNA, the CDR3 is TGTGCCAGCAGTTTAGACGGCACTAGCTTTGCCTACGAGCAGTACTTC. Amino acids: CASSLDGTSFAYEQYF. V and J are TRBV7-8 and TRBJ2-7, with D perhaps matching TRBD2 (6 bases). The germline CDR1 and CDR2 sequences are SGHVS and FQNEAQ. The CDR3 has 16 amino acids. Using reference TRBV7-8 and TRBJ2-7 for the parts outside the CDR3, the full variable domain is GAGVSQSPRYKVAKRGQDVALRCDPISGHVSLFWYQQALGQGPEFLTYFQNEAQLDKSGLPSDRFFAERPEGSVSTLKIQRTQQEDSAVYLCASSLDGTSFAYEQYFGPGTRLTVT.

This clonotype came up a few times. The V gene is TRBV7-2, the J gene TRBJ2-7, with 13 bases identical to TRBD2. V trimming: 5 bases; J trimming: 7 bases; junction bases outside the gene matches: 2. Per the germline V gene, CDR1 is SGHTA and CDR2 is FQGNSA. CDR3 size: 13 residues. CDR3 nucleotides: TGTGCCAGCAGCACGGGACTAGCGGGAGAGCAGTACTTC. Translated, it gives CASSTGLAGEQYF.

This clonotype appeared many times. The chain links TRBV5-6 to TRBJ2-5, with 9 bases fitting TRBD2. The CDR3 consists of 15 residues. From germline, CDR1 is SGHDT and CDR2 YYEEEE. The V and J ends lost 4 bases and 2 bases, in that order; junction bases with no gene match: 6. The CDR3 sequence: CASSAASGEQETQYF. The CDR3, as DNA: TGTGCCAGCAGCGCCGCTAGCGGGGAACAAGAGACCCAGTACTTC.